Listed below are T cell receptor beta chains from one sample, sequenced in a study of technical replicates of blood from a handful of donors. Only in-frame clones appear in the TCRdb table, and some are missing; sequencing was by immunoSEQ multiplex PCR. In the table there are approximately 60,000 clones, around 88% of which are singletons. Material: PBMCs. These receptor sequences come from a human donor in good health. Some clones in this sample may be carry-over from other donors' samples. Each CDR3 is given with its conserved first and last residue.

TRBV18	TRBJ2-3	CASSPSVPGRGDTQYF
TRBV6-4	TRBJ2-3	CASSESRGATDTQYF
TRBV7-2	TRBJ2-5	CASSSDRGLIETQYF
TRBV5-1	TRBJ2-5	CASSLDRGLLETQYF
TRBV2	TRBJ1-5	CASSPTQGGSQPQHF
TRBV4-1	TRBJ2-3	CASSQEWHKADTQYF
TRBV18	TRBJ1-2	CASSPRTGDYGYTF
TRBV4-3	TRBJ1-4	CASSHLGQGASNEKLFF
TRBV7-9	TRBJ2-7	CASSHTLKEEQYF
TRBV15	TRBJ2-7	CATSRDTGESEQYF
TRBV18	TRBJ2-1	CASSLPNNEQFF
TRBV6-1	TRBJ2-3	CASSEGGGTDTQYF
TRBV6-5	TRBJ2-5	CASSSAGGTQYF
TRBV18	TRBJ2-1	CASSPSASGSNEQFF
TRBV4-3	TRBJ2-3	CASSPPAGCSGDTQYF
TRBV2	TRBJ2-1	CASSETSGRAGEQFF
TRBV18	TRBJ1-6	CASSRGVPPLHF
TRBV7-3	TRBJ2-1	CASSLTGAYNEQFF
TRBV4-3	TRBJ1-1	CASSQAQGASNTEAFF
TRBV6-1	TRBJ2-5	CASRIGGETQYF
TRBV29-1	TRBJ1-2	CSAVRDTSSNYGYTF
TRBV5-4	TRBJ1-3	CASSLDRGSGNTIYF
TRBV29-1	TRBJ2-2	CSVETANTGELFF
TRBV6-1	TRBJ1-2	CASSALRVGSGYTF
TRBV27	TRBJ1-4	CASSPFPTNEKLFF
TRBV9	TRBJ2-5	CASSVAPMGQGDQETQYF
TRBV10-3	TRBJ1-2	CAISSLVGGGYTF